The 21 T cell receptor beta chains reported below all come from one sample, sequenced in a study of OX40 agonist ivuxolimab in advanced cancers. TCRdb's copy holds only in-frame clones and misses some; the assay was immunoSEQ multiplex PCR. Among some 86,000 clones listed, 80% to 95% were seen once. Source: CD4+ or CD8+ T cells sorted from blood, taken in a trial of the OX40 agonist ivuxolimab. Receptor source: an adult with an advanced solid tumor such as melanoma, head and neck, liver or kidney cancer.

The rearrangement joins TRBV19 to TRBJ1-1; 7 bases fit TRBD1. The CDR3 length is 13 residues. Losses at the gene ends were 4 bases for V and 6 bases for J; bases not matched to a gene: 5. Germline V gene sequence: CDR1 LNHDA, CDR2 SQIVND (reference sequence). The CDR3: CASSKTGKAEAFF. The CDR3 region has the DNA TGTGCCAGTAGTAAGACAGGGAAGGCTGAAGCTTTCTTT.

The chain employs TRBV18 and TRBJ2-1; 12 bases are shared with TRBD2. J lost 3 bases, V lost 2 bases, and 2 bases had no gene match. The germline V gene encodes CDR1 KGHSH and CDR2 LQKENI. This CDR3 is built from 16 residues. CDR3 loop: CASSPTTSGSYNEQFF. As DNA, the CDR3 is TGTGCCAGCTCACCAACGACTAGCGGGAGCTACAATGAGCAGTTCTTC.

This chain joins TRBV11-2 and TRBJ2-2; 9 bases match TRBD2. The V gene end was trimmed by 1 base and the J gene end by 5 bases; junction bases not matched to a gene: 8. Germline V CDR1 and CDR2: SGHAT, FQNNGV. The CDR3 extends over 17 amino acids. DNA of the CDR3: TGTGCCAGCAGCTTAGGGGATAGCGGGAGAAAAACCGGGGAGCTGTTTTTT. Protein product: CASSLGDSGRKTGELFF.

In its sample, this clone was seen a few times. This chain joins TRBV11-2 and TRBJ1-1; D call uncertain. CDR3 size: 13 residues. The V gene's germline CDR1 is SGHAT and CDR2 FQNNGV. With 3 bases removed from V and 3 bases from J, the gap between germline ends came to 8 bases. The CDR3: CASSFKGYTEAFF. In DNA form, the CDR3 reads TGTGCCAGCAGCTTCAAAGGATACACTGAAGCTTTCTTT.

V is TRBV5-1 and J is TRBJ2-1; D perhaps matches TRBD2 (6 bases). The CDR3 is made up of 14 amino acids. In germline, CDR1 is SGHRS, CDR2 YFSETQ. V lost 3 bases to trimming and J lost 7 bases, with 14 bases between them. CDR3: CASSWGGAGNEQFF. The CDR3 DNA reads TGCGCCAGCAGCTGGGGCGGTGCGGGAAATGAGCAGTTCTTC.

The gene calls are TRBV6-6 and TRBJ1-2; TRBD1 matches at 8 bases. CDR1 MNHNY and CDR2 SVGAGI come from the germline V gene (reference sequence). The CDR3 spans 15 residues. Losses at the gene ends were 6 bases for V and 7 bases for J; bases not matched to a gene: 13. CDR3 bases: TGTGCCAGCAGCCGCCCCGGACAGGGAGAATTTGGCTACACCTTC. Residues: CASSRPGQGEFGYTF.

V gene TRBV7-2 combines with J gene TRBJ2-5; D may be TRBD1 (6 bases). V lost 4 bases and J lost 5, with 14 bases in between. The CDR3 has 14 residues. Looked up from germline, CDR1 is SGHTA and CDR2 is FQGNSA. CDR3 in amino acids: CASSYSTGKETQYF. The CDR3 DNA reads as TGTGCCAGCAGCTACTCGACAGGAAAGGAGACCCAGTACTTC. Combining the CDR3 with reference TRBV7-2 and TRBJ2-5 gives the whole variable domain GAGVSQSPSNKVTEKGKDVELRCDPISGHTALYWYRQSLGQGLEFLIYFQGNSAPDKSGLPSDRFSAERTGGSVSTLTIQRTQQEDSAVYLCASSYSTGKETQYFGPGTRLLVL.

This chain links TRBV5-4 with TRBJ2-3; D call uncertain. With 0 bases removed from V and 3 bases from J, the gap between germline ends came to 2 bases. Per the germline V gene, CDR1 is SGHNT and CDR2 is YYREEE (reference sequence). The CDR3 is 12 amino acids. The CDR3 DNA follows: TGTGCCAGCAGCTTGGTTACAGATACGCAGTATTTT. Translating it yields CASSLVTDTQYF.

The chain employs TRBV7-3 and TRBJ2-1, with TRBD1 identical over 9 bases. CDR1 and CDR2 from the germline V gene are SGHTA and FQGTGA. V lost 5 bases to trimming and J lost 4 bases; unmatched junction nucleotides: 9. The CDR3 length is 16 residues. In nucleotides, the CDR3 is TGTGCCAGCAGCCTCGGACAGGGGAACTCTTACAATGAGCAGTTCTTC. Protein product: CASSLGQGNSYNEQFF.

The rearrangement joins TRBV7-9 to TRBJ2-7, with D possibly TRBD1 on 5 matching bases. The length of the CDR3 is 16 residues. Trimming took off 1 base at V and 4 bases at J, with 17 bases between the two ends. CDR1 is SEHNR, CDR2 FQNEAQ, per germline (reference sequence). CDR3 loop: CASSLDRAGLLYEQYF. The CDR3 DNA follows: TGTGCCAGCAGCTTAGATCGGGCAGGGCTATTGTACGAGCAGTACTTC.

A single count supports this clone. The V gene is TRBV30, the J gene TRBJ2-5; 12 positions match TRBD2. The CDR3 has 14 residues. Germline V CDR1 and CDR2: GTSNPN, SVGIG (reference sequence). In DNA form, the CDR3 reads TGTGCACATTCTCCGGGACTAGCGGGAGAGACCCAGTACTTC. Its translation is CAHSPGLAGETQYF. The full variable domain, in which reference TRBV30 and TRBJ2-5 provide the parts outside the CDR3, is SQTIHQWPATLVQPVGSPLSLECTVEGTSNPNLYWYRQAAGRGLQLLFYSVGIGQISSEVPQNLSASRPQDRQFILSSKKLLLSDSGFYLCAHSPGLAGETQYFGPGTRLLVL.

The chain uses TRBV10-3 and TRBJ2-1, with 10 bases aligning to TRBD1. Germline CDR1 and CDR2: ENHRY and SYGVKD. V lost 11 bases to trimming and J lost 4 bases; unmatched junction nucleotides: 8. The CDR3 length is 14 residues. The CDR3 bases are TGTGCCTCCCGGGACAGGGGAGATTACAATGAGCAGTTCTTC. Protein: CASRDRGDYNEQFF.

This sequence joins TRBV30 and TRBJ1-6; D is possibly TRBD1 (6 bases). V lost 7 bases and J 7 bases, leaving 11 bases between the germline ends. CDR1 and CDR2 from the germline V gene are GTSNPN and SVGIG (reference sequence). The CDR3 has 12 residues. CDR3 loop: CASPGTNSPLHF. CDR3 sequence (DNA): TGTGCCTCCCCAGGGACAAATTCACCCCTCCACTTT.

The V call is TRBV18, the J call TRBJ2-5; D perhaps matches TRBD2 (6 bases). CDR1 and CDR2 (germline): KGHSH, LQKENI. The CDR3 is made up of 13 amino acids. The V and J ends lost 3 bases and 5 bases respectively, with 10 bases between them. Here the CDR3 reads CASSPGDWETQYF. The CDR3 DNA reads TGTGCCAGCTCACCGGGGGACTGGGAGACCCAGTACTTC.

The chain joins TRBV9 to TRBJ2-1; TRBD2 aligns across 10 bases. Germline V gene data show CDR1 as SGDLS and CDR2 as YYNGEE. The CDR3 is made up of 14 amino acids. V shed 1 base and J 6 bases; nucleotides not matched to a gene: 1. The CDR3 DNA follows: TGTGCCAGCAGCGTAAGCGGGAGGGGCAATGAGCAGTTCTTC. This encodes CASSVSGRGNEQFF.

The chain carries TRBV28 and TRBJ2-2; D is undetermined. Germline values: CDR1 MDHEN, CDR2 SYDVKM. V lost 6 bases to trimming and J lost 4 bases, with 9 bases between them. The CDR3 consists of 13 residues. CDR3 sequence: CASRSPLTGELFF. The DNA for the CDR3 is TGTGCCAGCAGAAGTCCTCTCACCGGGGAGCTGTTTTTT.

This chain links TRBV7-9 with TRBJ2-1, with unresolved D. CDR3 length: 11 amino acids. V lost 5 bases and J lost 5, with 4 bases in between. Germline V gene lookup returns CDR1 SEHNR and CDR2 FQNEAQ (reference sequence). CDR3: CASSRDNEQFF. The DNA of the CDR3 is TGTGCCAGCAGCCGCGACAATGAGCAGTTCTTC.

The chain has TRBV5-1 and TRBJ2-5; 7 positions agree with TRBD1. This CDR3 has 15 amino acids. Germline loops: CDR1 SGHRS, CDR2 YFSETQ. The junction had 8 bases not matched to a gene; V was cut back by 6 bases and J by 0 bases. The CDR3 DNA is TGCGCCAGCACCGGGACAGAGCTGTACCAAGAGACCCAGTACTTC. Protein: CASTGTELYQETQYF.

The CDR3 loop is CSVEFLKETQYF. The CDR3 DNA reads as TGCAGCGTTGAATTCCTTAAAGAGACCCAGTACTTC. The chain links TRBV29-1 to TRBJ2-5, with unresolved D. V gave up 2 bases and J gave up 3 bases, with 7 bases separating them. Per germline, CDR1 SQVTM and CDR2 ANQGSEA. The CDR3 extends over 12 amino acids. Full variable domain (missing parts from reference TRBV29-1 and TRBJ2-5): SAVISQKPSRDICQRGTSLTIQCQVDSQVTMMFWYRQQPGQSLTLIATANQGSEATYESGFVIDKFPISRPNLTFSTLTVSNMSPEDSSIYLCSVEFLKETQYFGPGTRLLVL.

This rearrangement joins TRBV4-1 to TRBJ2-1; no reliable D call. Trimming removed 5 bases from V and 6 bases from J, with 5 bases in between. The length of the CDR3 is 11 residues. CDR1 MGHRA and CDR2 YSYEKL come from the germline V gene. CDR3 coding DNA: TGCGCCAGCAGCGTCTTCAATGAGCAGTTCTTC. Protein product: CASSVFNEQFF.

This chain's CDR3 is CASKKDRSDQPQHF. In nucleotides, the CDR3 is TGTGCCAGTAAGAAGGACAGGAGCGATCAGCCCCAGCATTTT. V gene TRBV19 combines with J gene TRBJ1-5; TRBD1 matches at 7 bases. The CDR3 totals 14 residues. CDR1 and CDR2 from the germline V gene are LNHDA and SQIVND (reference sequence). V dropped 7 bases and J dropped 5; count of bases not matched to a gene: 8.